The table lists the clone carrying this TCR beta chain with many counts. TCRdb used MiXCR to reprocess the 5' RACE reads, holding one entry per CDR3 protein. This sample has approximately 220,000 distinct CDR3 sequences, with around 8.1% found just once. This sample is part of a study of identical twins. The CDR3 covers 13 residues. Germline V gives CDR1 MNHNS, CDR2 SASEGT. V dropped 6 bases and J dropped 2 bases, with 10 bases sitting between them. These data were also filed under a second study, of yellow fever vaccine responses in identical twins.

Specimen: memory (CD45RO+) T cells sorted from blood. The rearrangement uses TRBV6-1 and TRBJ1-2; possibly TRBD1 for D (5 bases). The TCR sequence derives from a woman aged 18-30 years in good health. The CDR3 loop reads CASRPDKNYGYTF. The CDR3 coding sequence is TGTGCCAGCAGACCGGACAAAAACTATGGCTACACCTTC.